The 7 T cell receptor beta chains below all came from one sample that was sequenced in a study of blood T cell repertoires in COVID-19. The repertoire was sequenced with immunoSEQ multiplex PCR; TCRdb's copy has only in-frame clones and lacks some. The sample lists about 360,000 clones, more than 75% occurring once. Input material: PBMCs or T cells enriched from blood (not recorded which). The origin of the receptors is a man under 40 who had recovered from COVID-19.

Only one count was recorded for this clone. For the CDR3, the DNA is TGTGCCAGCAGCACACAGGGGGGGTACTCCTACAATGAGCAGTTCTTC. This encodes CASSTQGGYSYNEQFF. V gene TRBV9 combines with J gene TRBJ2-1, with TRBD1 as a possible D gene (8 bases). The CDR3 consists of 16 residues. Germline V gene lookup returns CDR1 SGDLS and CDR2 YYNGEE. Trimming took off 4 bases at V and 0 bases at J, with 14 bases between the two ends.

This clone was counted once. The V gene is TRBV3-1 (or the pseudogene TRBV3-2), the J gene TRBJ1-5, with 9 bases identical to TRBD1. V lost 4 bases, J lost 7 bases, and 8 bases stayed unmatched. In germline, CDR1 is LGHDT, CDR2 YNNKEL (reference sequence). The CDR3 spans 15 residues. Written as DNA, the CDR3 is TGTGCCAGCAGCCTCGGACAGGGGCTTAGGCAGCCCCAGCATTTT. Residues: CASSLGQGLRQPQHF.

This clone is a singleton in its sample. The chain recombines TRBV30 with TRBJ2-7, with D unresolved. The germline V and J ends were trimmed by 7 bases and 0 bases, with 7 bases remaining between them. The germline CDR1 and CDR2 sequences are GTSNPN and SVGIG (reference sequence). The CDR3 extends over 11 amino acids. CDR3 amino acids: CASPFSYEQYF. The DNA for the CDR3 is TGTGCCTCTCCCTTCTCCTACGAGCAGTACTTC.

The rearrangement uses TRBV9 and TRBJ1-1, with no clear D. CDR3 length equals 14 residues. The V gene's germline CDR1 is SGDLS and CDR2 YYNGEE. Trimming took 4 bases from V and 7 from J, leaving 17 bases between them. This chain's CDR3 is CASSPHGEGHEAFF. The CDR3, as DNA: TGTGCCAGCAGCCCTCATGGTGAGGGCCATGAAGCTTTCTTT.

This chain uses TRBV5-1 with TRBJ2-7; tentatively, D is TRBD1 (5 bases). This CDR3 comprises 17 residues. V lost 0 bases and J lost 4, with 20 bases in between. Germline CDR1 is SGHRS and CDR2 is YFSETQ. This CDR3 reads CASSLDVLSRGLYEQYF. The CDR3 nucleotides read TGCGCCAGCAGCTTGGACGTCTTATCTAGGGGTTTATACGAGCAGTACTTC.

The genes are TRBV19 and TRBJ2-5; TRBD1 matches at 7 bases. Trimming removed 3 bases from V and 5 bases from J; junction bases left unmatched: 12. Germline CDR1 is LNHDA and CDR2 is SQIVND (reference sequence). The CDR3 is made up of 16 amino acids. The chain's CDR3 is CASSIGSTGWGETQYF. CDR3 sequence (DNA): TGTGCCAGTAGTATTGGGTCGACAGGGTGGGGGGAGACCCAGTACTTC.

The chain carries TRBV18 and TRBJ2-7, with a tentative D call TRBD1 (5 bases). The CDR3 runs to 12 residues. The germline V gene has CDR1 KGHSH and CDR2 LQKENI. Deletions cut 3 bases from V and 7 bases from J, with 10 bases between. The CDR3 coding sequence is TGTGCCAGCTCACCGCAGGGCAGGGAGCAGTACTTC. Its translation is CASSPQGREQYF. Supplemented by reference TRBV18 and TRBJ2-7, the full variable domain reads NAGVMQNPRHLVRRRGQEARLRCSPMKGHSHVYWYRQLPEEGLKFMVYLQKENIIDESGMPKERFSAEFPKEGPSILRIQQVVRGDSAAYFCASSPQGREQYFGPGTRLTVT.